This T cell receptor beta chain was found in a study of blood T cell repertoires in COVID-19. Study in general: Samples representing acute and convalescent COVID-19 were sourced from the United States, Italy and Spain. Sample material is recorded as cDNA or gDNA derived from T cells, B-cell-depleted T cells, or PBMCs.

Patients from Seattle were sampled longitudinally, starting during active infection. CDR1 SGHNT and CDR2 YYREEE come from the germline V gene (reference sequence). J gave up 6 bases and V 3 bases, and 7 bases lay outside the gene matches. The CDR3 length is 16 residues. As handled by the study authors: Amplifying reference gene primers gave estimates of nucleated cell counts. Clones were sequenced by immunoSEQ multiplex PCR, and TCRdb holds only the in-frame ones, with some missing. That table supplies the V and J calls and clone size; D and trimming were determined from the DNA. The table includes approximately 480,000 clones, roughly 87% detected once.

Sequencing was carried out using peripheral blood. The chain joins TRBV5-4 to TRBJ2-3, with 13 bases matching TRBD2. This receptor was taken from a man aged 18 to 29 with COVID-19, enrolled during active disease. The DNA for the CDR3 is TGTGCCAGCAGCTCCAAGACTAGCGGGGGGTTCGATACGCAGTATTTT. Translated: CASSSKTSGGFDTQYF.